This T cell receptor (beta chain) was observed in a study of control samples from healthy donors and cancer patients. Profiling relied on immunoSEQ multiplex PCR, and the TCRdb table lists in-frame clones only, not all of them. The sample comprises about 140,000 clones, approximately 94% of which are singletons, and approximately 14% rests with the top ten. This CDR3 has 15 residues. CDR1 SGHNT and CDR2 YYREEE come from the germline V gene (reference sequence). J gave up 5 bases and V 2 bases, and 7 bases lay outside the gene matches. Sequencing input: blood. The clonotype originates from a middle-aged man in good health. The chain couples TRBV5-4 to TRBJ2-7; TRBD2 aligns across 10 bases. The CDR3 loop is CASSLSSGSYDEQYF. The CDR3 DNA follows: TGTGCCAGCAGCTTATCTAGCGGGAGCTACGACGAGCAGTACTTC.